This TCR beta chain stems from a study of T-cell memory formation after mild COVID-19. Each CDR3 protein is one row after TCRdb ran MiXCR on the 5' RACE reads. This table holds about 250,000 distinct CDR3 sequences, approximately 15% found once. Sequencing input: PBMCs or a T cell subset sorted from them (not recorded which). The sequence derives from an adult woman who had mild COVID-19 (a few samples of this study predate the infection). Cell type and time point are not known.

This chain's CDR3 is CASSSAGWTHYSNQPQHF. In DNA, the CDR3 is TGTGCCAGTAGCTCCGCCGGTTGGACCCACTATAGCAATCAGCCCCAGCATTTT. The rearrangement joins TRBV19 to TRBJ1-5, with no clear D. With 6 bases removed from V and 0 bases from J, the gap between germline ends came to 21 bases. Germline values: CDR1 LNHDA, CDR2 SQIVND (reference sequence). The CDR3 loop spans 18 amino acids.